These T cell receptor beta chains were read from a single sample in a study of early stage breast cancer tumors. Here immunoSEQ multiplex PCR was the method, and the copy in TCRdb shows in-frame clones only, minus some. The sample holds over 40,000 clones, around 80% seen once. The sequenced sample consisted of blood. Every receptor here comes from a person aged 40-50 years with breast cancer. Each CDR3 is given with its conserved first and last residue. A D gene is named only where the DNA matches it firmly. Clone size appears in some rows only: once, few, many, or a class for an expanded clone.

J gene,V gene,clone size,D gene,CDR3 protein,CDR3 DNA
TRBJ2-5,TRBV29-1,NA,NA,CSVGEGGIQETQYF,TGCAGCGTTGGGGAAGGTGGGATCCAAGAGACCCAGTACTTC
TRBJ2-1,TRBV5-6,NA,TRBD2,CASSLGGSGRENEQFF,TGTGCCAGCAGCTTGGGGGGTAGCGGGAGAGAGAATGAGCAGTTCTTC
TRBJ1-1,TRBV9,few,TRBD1,CASSVGTTGQLNTEAFF,TGTGCCAGCAGCGTAGGAACGACGGGACAGCTGAACACTGAAGCTTTCTTT
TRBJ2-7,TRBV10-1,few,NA,CASSVFLPGLKYF,TGCGCCAGCAGTGTTTTTCTACCGGGACTCAAGTACTTC
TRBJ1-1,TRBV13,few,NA,CASSKPTDNTEAFF,TGTGCCAGCAGCAAACCGACAGATAACACTGAAGCTTTCTTT
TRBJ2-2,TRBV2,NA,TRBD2,CASSVGGGRRNTGELFF,TGTGCCAGCAGTGTTGGAGGCGGGAGACGGAACACCGGGGAGCTGTTTTTT
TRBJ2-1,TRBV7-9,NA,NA,CASSLAGVGNEQFF,TGTGCCAGCAGCTTAGCGGGAGTGGGCAATGAGCAGTTCTTC
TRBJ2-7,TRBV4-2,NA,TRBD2,CASSQGSGRAYEQYF,TGTGCCAGCAGCCAAGGTAGCGGGAGGGCCTACGAGCAGTACTTC
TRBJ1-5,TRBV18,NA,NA,CASSPPPIERDSNQPQHF,TGTGCCAGCTCACCACCCCCCATCGAGAGGGATAGCAATCAGCCCCAGCATTTT
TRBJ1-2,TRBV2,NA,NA,CASTQTGDGYTF,TGTGCCAGCACCCAGACAGGAGATGGCTACACCTTC
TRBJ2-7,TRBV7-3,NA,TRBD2,CASSLSGSTAYEQYF,TGTGCCAGCAGCCTTAGCGGGAGCACCGCCTACGAGCAGTACTTC
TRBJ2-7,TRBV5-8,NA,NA,CASSLDNYEQYF,TGTGCCAGCAGCTTGGACAACTACGAGCAGTACTTC
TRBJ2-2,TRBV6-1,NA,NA,CATTANTGELFF,TGTGCCACCACAGCGAACACCGGGGAGCTGTTTTTT
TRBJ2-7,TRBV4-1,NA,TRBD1,CASSQEGGTGKVGYEQYF,TGCGCCAGCAGCCAAGAGGGGGGGACAGGGAAAGTAGGGTACGAGCAGTACTTC
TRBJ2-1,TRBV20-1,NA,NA,CSARWVNEQFF,TGCAGTGCTAGGTGGGTAAATGAGCAGTTCTTC
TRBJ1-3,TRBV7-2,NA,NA,CASGASGNTIYF,TGTGCCAGCGGGGCTTCTGGAAACACCATATATTTT
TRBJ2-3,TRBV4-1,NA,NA,CTSSQASGRADTQYF,TGCACCAGCAGCCAAGCCAGTGGCAGGGCGGATACGCAGTATTTT
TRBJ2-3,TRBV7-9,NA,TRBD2,CASTDGGITDTQYF,TGTGCCAGCACCGACGGGGGGATCACAGATACGCAGTATTTT
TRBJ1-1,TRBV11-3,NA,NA,CASSFSLNTEAFF,TGTGCCAGCAGCTTTTCTCTGAACACTGAAGCTTTCTTT
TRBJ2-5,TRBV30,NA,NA,CAWSEGTFQETQYF,TGTGCCTGGAGTGAAGGGACATTCCAAGAGACCCAGTACTTC
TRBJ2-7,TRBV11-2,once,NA,CASSWQVNSYEQYF,TGTGCCAGCAGCTGGCAGGTTAACTCCTACGAGCAGTACTTC
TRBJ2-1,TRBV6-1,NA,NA,CASSETGSWVSGYFNEQFF,TGTGCCAGCAGTGAAACCGGAAGTTGGGTTAGCGGATACTTCAATGAGCAGTTCTTC
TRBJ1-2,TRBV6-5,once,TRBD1,CASSPGTGGGWGYTF,TGTGCCAGCAGCCCCGGGACAGGAGGGGGCTGGGGCTACACCTTC
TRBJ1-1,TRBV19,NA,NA,CASTLGGNTEAFF,TGTGCCAGTACCCTAGGGGGAAACACTGAAGCTTTCTTT
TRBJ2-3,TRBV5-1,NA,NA,CASTLAAQGDTQYF,TGCGCCAGCACCTTAGCGGCCCAAGGGGATACGCAGTATTTT
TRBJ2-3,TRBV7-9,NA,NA,CASSSSTDTQYF,TGTGCCAGCAGCTCCAGCACAGATACGCAGTATTTT
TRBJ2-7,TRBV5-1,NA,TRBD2,CASSPRTSGTSYEQYF,TGCGCCAGCAGCCCAAGGACTAGCGGGACGAGCTACGAGCAGTACTTC
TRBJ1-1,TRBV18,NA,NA,CASSPMGGGGTTEAFF,TGTGCCAGCTCACCTATGGGTGGAGGGGGGACCACTGAAGCTTTCTTT
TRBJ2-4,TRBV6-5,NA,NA,CASSSSVAKNIQYF,TGTGCCAGCAGTTCGTCAGTAGCCAAAAACATTCAGTACTTC
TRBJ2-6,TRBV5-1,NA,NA,CASSLTASGANVLTF,TGCGCCAGCAGCCTGACCGCTTCTGGGGCCAACGTCCTGACTTTC
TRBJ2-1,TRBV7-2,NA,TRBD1,CASSSGQGGYNEQFF,TGTGCCAGCAGCTCCGGACAGGGAGGATACAATGAGCAGTTCTTC
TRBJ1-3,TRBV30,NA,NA,CASSQGTRSGNTIYF,TGTGCCTCATCCCAAGGCACTCGCTCTGGAAACACCATATATTTT
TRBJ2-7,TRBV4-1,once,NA,CASSQLGTLQWEQYF,TGCGCCAGCAGCCAATTGGGGACCCTCCAATGGGAGCAGTACTTC
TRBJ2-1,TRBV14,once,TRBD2,CASSPLAGAYDEQFF,TGTGCCAGCAGTCCTCTAGCGGGAGCTTACGATGAGCAGTTCTTC
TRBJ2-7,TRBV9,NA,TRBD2,CASSLQAGGPYEQYF,TGTGCCAGCAGCTTACAAGCGGGAGGGCCCTACGAGCAGTACTTC
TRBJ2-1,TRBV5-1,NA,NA,CASSLGRPGTYNEQFF,TGCGCCAGCAGCCTTGGCCGGCCGGGCACCTACAATGAGCAGTTCTTC
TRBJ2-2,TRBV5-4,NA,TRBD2,CASRRTAGGNTGELFF,TGTGCCAGCAGAAGGACAGCGGGAGGGAACACCGGGGAGCTGTTTTTT
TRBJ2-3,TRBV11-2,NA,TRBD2,CASRRTSGSTDTQYF,TGTGCCAGCAGGCGGACTAGCGGGAGCACAGATACGCAGTATTTT
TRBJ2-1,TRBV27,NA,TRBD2,CASQGTSGRDYEQFF,TGTGCCAGCCAAGGGACTAGCGGGAGGGACTATGAGCAGTTCTTC
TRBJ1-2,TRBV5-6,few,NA,CASSLVTTNYGYTF,TGTGCCAGCAGCTTGGTAACCACAAACTATGGCTACACCTTC
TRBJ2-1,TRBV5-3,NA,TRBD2,CARSPSRLAGLVGQINEQFF,TGTGCCAGAAGCCCCAGTCGGCTAGCGGGACTGGTGGGCCAAATCAATGAGCAGTTCTTC